The entry below describes one T cell receptor (beta chain). Its antigen is currently unknown. The sample originates from a study of shared clonotypes between healthy human individuals. Germline CDR1 reads SGHTA; CDR2 reads FQGNSA. The CDR3 consists of 15 residues. Germline trimming cut 1 base from V and 6 bases from J; bases unmatched to any gene: 4. The assay ran at deep level. The protocol was immunoSEQ multiplex PCR, while the TCRdb copy is restricted to in-frame clones and leaves out a portion. The table has over a million clones, approximately 97% seen once. The study, taken as a whole, reports: Naive subsets generally exceeded memory subsets in estimated richness. The donor pool, a small one, limited the genetic and exposure-history diversity represented.

The chain couples TRBV7-2 to TRBJ2-2, with TRBD1 matching 8 bases. Sequenced: naive CD4+ T cells sorted from blood. Subset here: CD45RA+ positively selected. The sequence derives from a man aged 25 to 45 in good health. CDR3: CASSLVRGRPGELFF. The CDR3 nucleotides are TGTGCCAGCAGCTTAGTCAGGGGGCGCCCCGGGGAGCTGTTTTTT.